This T cell receptor (beta chain) was obtained from a study of T cells in localized non-small cell lung cancer. General observations from the study: Of the tissues analyzed, uninvolved adjacent lung showed maximal T cell clonality, greater than tumor. Higher blood T cell density tracked longer overall survival. Across samples, adjacent lung featured a median approximately 60 of the top 100 tumor clones.

The V and J ends lost 1 base and 5 bases respectively, with 6 bases between them. This CDR3 has 13 amino acids. Germline CDR1 MDHEN, CDR2 SYDVKM. With respect to this clone: Antigen unknown.

Sequencing was performed with immunoSEQ multiplex PCR; in TCRdb, only in-frame clones are kept and a portion is missing. The sample yields around 36,000 clones, 80% to 85% seen once. The chain has TRBV28 and TRBJ1-5; the D gene is possibly TRBD1 (6 bases). This clonotype was sampled from a male donor older than 55 with stage II lung adenocarcinoma. The sequenced sample was peripheral blood mononuclear cells, obtained before any cancer treatment. CDR3 nucleotide sequence: TGTGCCAGCAGTTTATCAGGGGATCAGCCCCAGCATTTT. Encoded protein: CASSLSGDQPQHF.